This entry concerns a single T cell receptor (beta chain). CDR3 length: 15 amino acids. CDR1 is MNHEY and CDR2 is SVGAGI in the germline V gene. V dropped 6 bases and J dropped 3; count of bases not matched to a gene: 7. Authors' methods: From reference gene primer amplification, estimates of nucleated cell counts were derived. Repertoires were generated with immunoSEQ multiplex PCR, while TCRdb's copy carries only in-frame clones and drops some. V and J calls and clone size follow that table, whereas D and trimming were derived from the DNA. The repertoire holds approximately 240,000 clones, with roughly 81% as singletons. This sample is part of a study of blood T cell repertoires in COVID-19. Study-wide background: The samples span acute and convalescent COVID-19 from the United States, Italy and Spain. Sample material is recorded as cDNA or gDNA derived from T cells, B-cell-depleted T cells, or PBMCs.

The sample taken for sequencing was peripheral blood. The chain combines TRBV6-5 with TRBJ2-3, with 9 nucleotides matching TRBD1. This TCR was sampled from a man in his forties or fifties who had recovered from COVID-19. CDR3 nucleotide sequence: TGTGCCAGCAGAACAGGGGGCGCGGGGACAGATACGCAGTATTTT. This translates into CASRTGGAGTDTQYF.